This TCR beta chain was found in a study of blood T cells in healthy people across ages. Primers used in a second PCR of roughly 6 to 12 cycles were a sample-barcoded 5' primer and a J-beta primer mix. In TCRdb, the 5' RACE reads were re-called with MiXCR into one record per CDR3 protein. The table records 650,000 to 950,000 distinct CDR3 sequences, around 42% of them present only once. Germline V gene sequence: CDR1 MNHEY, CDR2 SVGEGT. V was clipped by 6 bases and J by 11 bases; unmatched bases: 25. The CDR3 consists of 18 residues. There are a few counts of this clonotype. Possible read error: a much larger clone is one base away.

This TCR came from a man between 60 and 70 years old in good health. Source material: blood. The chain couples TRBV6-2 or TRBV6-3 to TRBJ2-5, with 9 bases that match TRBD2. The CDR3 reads CASRPTGARLAGINEQYF. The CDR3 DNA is TGTGCCAGCAGACCCACTGGAGCACGTCTAGCGGGGATCAATGAGCAGTACTTC.